These 25 T cell receptor beta chains originate from one sample sequenced in a study of blood T cell repertoires in COVID-19. TCRdb's table, derived via immunoSEQ multiplex PCR, lists solely in-frame clones and lacks some. The sample includes roughly 250,000 clones, 82% seen only once; the top ten take around 1.8%. Input material: peripheral blood. Receptors were obtained from a woman of 80 years or more with acute or convalescent COVID-19.

The chain employs TRBV2 and TRBJ2-1; 9 bases fit TRBD2. With V trimmed by 5 bases and J by 8 bases, 10 bases remained unmatched. The V gene's germline CDR1 is SNHLY and CDR2 FYNNEI. The CDR3 is made up of 15 amino acids. The CDR3 protein is CASSPPGLALHEQFF. In DNA, the CDR3 is TGTGCCAGCAGTCCACCGGGACTAGCCTTGCATGAGCAGTTCTTC.

This rearrangement joins TRBV7-9 to TRBJ1-1; TRBD1 aligns across 10 bases. This CDR3 is 14 amino acids long. V shed 5 bases, J shed 6 bases, and the junction held 6 bases outside the gene matches. Germline CDR1 SEHNR, CDR2 FQNEAQ (reference sequence). The CDR3 loop is CASSKEGQGAEAFF. DNA for the CDR3: TGTGCCAGCAGCAAAGAAGGACAGGGGGCTGAAGCTTTCTTT.

This clone has just one count. The CDR3 protein is CASSSQGSTNEKLFF. The DNA of the CDR3 is TGTGCCAGCAGTTCCCAGGGGTCAACTAATGAAAAACTGTTTTTT. The chain joins TRBV28 to TRBJ1-4; weak D call: TRBD1 (6 bases). V gave up 4 bases and J gave up 0 bases, with 9 bases separating them. This CDR3 spans 15 amino acids. Looked up from germline, CDR1 is MDHEN and CDR2 is SYDVKM. Full variable domain (outside the CDR3, taken from reference TRBV28 and TRBJ1-4): DVKVTQSSRYLVKRTGEKVFLECVQDMDHENMFWYRQDPGLGLRLIYFSYDVKMKEKGDIPEGYSVSREKKERFSLILESASTNQTSMYLCASSSQGSTNEKLFFGSGTQLSVL.

The chain couples TRBV11-3 to TRBJ2-1, with D perhaps matching TRBD2 (5 bases). CDR3 size: 15 residues. Germline CDR1 is SGHNT and CDR2 is YENEEA. Trimming removed 5 bases at V and 5 bases at J, with 16 bases between. The CDR3 nucleotides are TGTGCCAGCAGCCGATCGGACTCACAGAACAATGAGCAGTTCTTC. It is translated as CASSRSDSQNNEQFF. Based on the CDR3 plus reference TRBV11-3 and TRBJ2-1, the full variable domain is EAGVVQSPRYKIIEKKQPVAFWCNPISGHNTLYWYLQNLGQGPELLIRYENEEAVDDSQLPKDRFSAERLKGVDSTLKIQPAELGDSAVYLCASSRSDSQNNEQFFGPGTRLTVL.

This chain links TRBV5-1 with TRBJ2-1; 8 bases line up with TRBD2. CDR1 is SGHRS, CDR2 YFSETQ, per germline. The CDR3 contains 18 residues. The J segment lost 2 bases and the V segment lost 3 bases, leaving 13 bases of the junction unmatched. For the CDR3, the DNA is TGCGCCAGCAGCTGGAGGGCCCTAAGCGGGAGAACCTACAATGAGCAGTTCTTC. Translated: CASSWRALSGRTYNEQFF.

The chain joins TRBV18 to TRBJ2-7, with 10 bases matching TRBD1. Trimming at V came to 3 bases and at J to 2 bases, leaving 4 bases not matched to a gene. This CDR3 has 15 amino acids. Germline V gene sequence: CDR1 KGHSH, CDR2 LQKENI. This CDR3 is CASSPGDRGPYEQYF. In nucleotides, the CDR3 is TGTGCCAGCTCACCCGGGGACAGGGGACCCTACGAGCAGTACTTC.

The V call is TRBV6-2 or TRBV6-3, the J call TRBJ2-7, with a tentative D call TRBD1 (6 bases). The germline V and J ends were trimmed by 5 bases and 5 bases, with 7 bases remaining between them. The CDR3 is made up of 11 amino acids. The V gene's germline CDR1 is MNHEY and CDR2 SVGEGT. The CDR3 region has the DNA TGTGCCAGCAGTGACAGGCACGAGCAGTACTTC. Its translation: CASSDRHEQYF.

The chain combines TRBV7-8 with TRBJ2-7, with 9 bases fitting TRBD2. The CDR3 contains 15 residues. Germline lookup yields CDR1 SGHVS and CDR2 FQNEAQ. The J segment lost 0 bases and the V segment lost 4 bases, leaving 4 bases of the junction unmatched. DNA for the CDR3: TGTGCCAGCAGCTCCGGGACTAGCAGCTCCTACGAGCAGTACTTC. Translated, it gives CASSSGTSSSYEQYF.

This chain joins TRBV7-3 and TRBJ2-7; maybe TRBD1 (6 bases). Germline loops: CDR1 SGHTA, CDR2 FQGTGA. The ends were cut back, 2 bases at V and 7 bases at J, with 12 bases in the middle. This CDR3 is built from 13 residues. CDR3 protein: CASSLSVGTEQYF. Here the CDR3 DNA reads TGTGCCAGCAGCTTATCGGTAGGGACAGAGCAGTACTTC.

As regards this clone: The same CDR3 also results from other DNA sequences found in this sample. V usage is TRBV7-2 and J usage is TRBJ2-3; D is uncertain. Germline V gives CDR1 SGHTA, CDR2 FQGNSA. V was clipped by 4 bases and J by 5 bases, with 4 bases between them. The CDR3 extends over 11 amino acids. The CDR3 sequence: CASSSRDTQYF. In nucleotides, the CDR3 is TGTGCCAGCAGCTCGAGAGATACGCAGTATTTT.

The rearrangement uses TRBV5-8 and TRBJ2-7; D not certain. CDR3 length equals 11 residues. CDR1 and CDR2 (germline): SGHTS, YDEGEE. Trimming took off 5 bases at V and 2 bases at J, with 5 bases between the two ends. The CDR3 DNA sequence: TGTGCCAGCAGTTCGGCCTACGAGCAGTACTTC. Its protein is CASSSAYEQYF.

The rearrangement links TRBV29-1 to TRBJ2-7; TRBD2 matches at 14 bases. Looked up from germline, CDR1 is SQVTM and CDR2 is ANQGSEA. This CDR3 is built from 14 residues. Trimming took 5 bases from V and 7 from J; bases not matched to a gene: 7. CDR3 DNA: TGCAGCGTTAGACTAGCGGGAGGGCCGGGGGAGCAGTACTTC. This encodes CSVRLAGGPGEQYF.

This chain uses TRBV18 with TRBJ2-7, with TRBD1 matching 10 bases. The CDR3 covers 17 residues. The J segment lost 6 bases and the V segment lost 1 base, leaving 12 bases of the junction unmatched. Germline V lookup: CDR1 KGHSH, CDR2 LQKENI. The CDR3 region has the DNA TGTGCCAGCTCACCACTGAGGAGCGGGACAGGGGTGCCCGAGCAGTACTTC. Its translation: CASSPLRSGTGVPEQYF.

The chain has TRBV25-1 and TRBJ1-5; D gene unclear. The length of the CDR3 is 15 residues. V dropped 3 bases and J dropped 2 bases, with 11 bases sitting between them. The germline gives CDR1 MGHDK, CDR2 SYGVNS. The CDR3 loop reads CASSEGGLGNQPQHF. In nucleotides, the CDR3 is TGTGCCAGCAGTGAGGGAGGGTTAGGCAATCAGCCCCAGCATTTT.

This sequence joins TRBV4-2 and TRBJ1-2, with TRBD1 matching 8 bases. J gave up 2 bases and V 4 bases, and 9 bases lay outside the gene matches. There are 16 residues in the CDR3. Germline values: CDR1 LGHNA, CDR2 YNFKEQ. CDR3 sequence: CASSPSDRDLNYGYTF. The CDR3 nucleotides are TGTGCCAGCAGCCCATCGGACAGGGACCTAAACTATGGCTACACCTTC.

This clone was counted only a few times. The chain couples TRBV5-1 to TRBJ2-7; TRBD2 agrees at 11 bases. V dropped 4 bases and J dropped 6; count of bases not matched to a gene: 12. Per germline, CDR1 SGHRS and CDR2 YFSETQ. The CDR3 totals 16 residues. CDR3 in amino acids: CASSPSRTSGPSEQYF. CDR3 bases: TGCGCCAGCAGCCCCTCTCGGACTAGCGGGCCCTCCGAGCAGTACTTC.

Details on this clone: Other DNA sequences of this sample code for an identical CDR3. J is TRBJ2-2 and V is TRBV7-2, with TRBD1 as a possible D gene (6 bases). V was clipped by 1 base and J by 1 base, with 7 bases between them. Germline V gene sequence: CDR1 SGHTA, CDR2 FQGNSA. The CDR3 is 15 residues long. CDR3 protein: CASSLEQGNTGELFF. The CDR3 DNA reads TGTGCCAGCAGCTTAGAACAGGGGAACACCGGGGAGCTGTTTTTT. The variable domain in full, with the rest retrieved from reference TRBV7-2 and TRBJ2-2, is GAGVSQSPSNKVTEKGKDVELRCDPISGHTALYWYRQSLGQGLEFLIYFQGNSAPDKSGLPSDRFSAERTGGSVSTLTIQRTQQEDSAVYLCASSLEQGNTGELFFGEGSRLTVL.

This clone was observed once. V usage is TRBV2 and J usage is TRBJ1-4; no firm D call. The germline V gene has CDR1 SNHLY and CDR2 FYNNEI. This CDR3 contains 13 residues. The V end lost 7 bases, the J end lost 4 bases, and 10 bases lay between the germline ends. The CDR3: CASKEEYNEKLFF. CDR3 DNA: TGTGCCAGCAAGGAGGAGTATAATGAAAAACTGTTTTTT.

The chain links TRBV7-2 to TRBJ2-7; 7 nucleotides match TRBD1. This CDR3 is 16 amino acids long. Germline V gives CDR1 SGHTA, CDR2 FQGNSA. The trim removed 5 bases at V and 0 bases at J, leaving 10 bases unmatched. For the CDR3, the DNA is TGTGCCAGCAGCCAAAGACAGGGCCTCTTCTCCTACGAGCAGTACTTC. It translates to CASSQRQGLFSYEQYF.

The chain joins TRBV28 to TRBJ2-2, with 7 bases fitting TRBD2. Trimming cost V 5 bases and J 0 bases; bases outside gene matches: 3. Per germline, CDR1 MDHEN and CDR2 SYDVKM. The CDR3 is 15 residues long. This CDR3 is CASSESGANTGELFF. The CDR3 DNA is TGTGCCAGCAGTGAGAGCGGGGCGAACACCGGGGAGCTGTTTTTT.

V and J are TRBV11-1 and TRBJ2-7; D possibly corresponds to TRBD2 (5 bases). This CDR3 has 14 residues. V lost 5 bases to trimming and J lost 2 bases, with 13 bases between them. Germline V gives CDR1 SGHAT, CDR2 FQDESV (reference sequence). The CDR3 here is CASSPRTEAYEQYF. The CDR3 DNA follows: TGTGCCAGCAGCCCCAGGACGGAGGCCTACGAGCAGTACTTC.

The V and J genes are TRBV5-1 and TRBJ2-3, with 10 bases fitting TRBD2. The CDR3 spans 16 residues. J lost 1 base, V lost 4 bases, and 6 bases had no gene match. Germline V gene lookup returns CDR1 SGHRS and CDR2 YFSETQ. CDR3 protein: CASSMLAGGGTDTQYF. Here the CDR3 DNA reads TGCGCCAGCAGCATGTTAGCGGGAGGAGGCACAGATACGCAGTATTTT. Together with reference TRBV5-1 and TRBJ2-3, the CDR3 gives the full variable domain: KAGVTQTPRYLIKTRGQQVTLSCSPISGHRSVSWYQQTPGQGLQFLFEYFSETQRNKGNFPGRFSGRQFSNSRSEMNVSTLELGDSALYLCASSMLAGGGTDTQYFGPGTRLTVL.

The chain links TRBV4-2 to TRBJ1-1; D is possibly TRBD1 (6 bases). The V gene's germline CDR1 is LGHNA and CDR2 YNFKEQ. The ends were cut back, 0 bases at V and 3 bases at J, with 14 bases in the middle. The CDR3 covers 16 residues. The CDR3 DNA reads as TGTGCCAGCAGCCAAGATTTGCGGGGGGCGTACACTGAAGCTTTCTTT. It yields the protein CASSQDLRGAYTEAFF.

The rearrangement joins TRBV27 to TRBJ2-1; 11 bases map to TRBD2. The CDR3 is made up of 14 amino acids. After removal of 6 bases from V and 5 bases from J, the junction contained 3 bases not matched to a gene. In germline, CDR1 is MNHEY, CDR2 SMNVEV (reference sequence). CDR3 in amino acids: CASSRLAGNNEQFF. The CDR3, as DNA: TGTGCCAGCAGCCGACTAGCGGGAAACAATGAGCAGTTCTTC.

V and J are TRBV5-4 and TRBJ2-2; 16 bases agree with TRBD2. Unmatched junction bases numbered 6, after V lost 3 bases and J lost 7 bases. Germline assignment: CDR1 SGHNT and CDR2 YYREEE (reference sequence). The CDR3 runs 17 residues. CDR3 protein: CASSSGLAGGPVGELFF. In nucleotides, the CDR3 is TGTGCCAGCAGCTCGGGACTAGCGGGAGGGCCGGTCGGGGAGCTGTTTTTT.